These 21 T cell receptor beta chains were sequenced from one sample in a study of vaccination and CD4 T cells after COVID-19. Their recognized antigens are unknown. The treatment denotes: approximately 9-day PBMC culture with coronavirus spike peptide pools or control peptides (ViraFEST assay). Sequencing of cultured CD4+ T cell DNA used the Oncomine TCR Beta short-read assay. Using its own MiXCR run on the PCR reads, TCRdb lists one record per CDR3 protein. The sample lists under 20,000 distinct CDR3 sequences; about 45% were seen once. This specimen was CD4+ T cells from blood, cultured in vitro, taken after SARS-CoV-2 vaccination. These receptors were taken from a human donor who had recovered from COVID-19.

The chain employs TRBV6-5 and TRBJ2-7; 9 bases fit TRBD2. V was pared by 0 bases and J by 7 bases, with 4 bases of the junction left unmatched. Germline V lookup: CDR1 MNHEY, CDR2 SVGAGI. The CDR3 loop spans 14 amino acids. This CDR3 reads CASSYSTSGREQYF. CDR3 nucleotide sequence: TGTGCCAGCAGTTACTCGACTAGCGGTAGGGAGCAGTACTTC.

Only a few counts were recorded for this clonotype. The chain carries TRBV19 and TRBJ1-2; a possible D gene is TRBD1 (5 bases). Per the germline V gene, CDR1 is LNHDA and CDR2 is SQIVND (reference sequence). V lost 7 bases and J 2 bases, leaving 17 bases between the germline ends. This CDR3 is built from 15 residues. CDR3 protein: CASTLGSQGNYGYTF. For the CDR3, the DNA is TGTGCCAGTACCCTAGGGTCCCAGGGAAACTATGGCTACACCTTC. The whole variable domain, filled in from reference TRBV19 and TRBJ1-2, reads DGGITQSPKYLFRKEGQNVTLSCEQNLNHDAMYWYRQDPGQGLRLIYYSQIVNDFQKGDIAEGYSVSREKKESFPLTVTSAQKNPTAFYLCASTLGSQGNYGYTFGSGTRLTVV.

The CDR3 protein is CSALTSMGQETQYF. In DNA, the CDR3 is TGCAGTGCGCTGACTAGCATGGGACAAGAGACCCAGTACTTC. The V call is TRBV20-1, the J call TRBJ2-5, with 7 bases matching TRBD2. This CDR3 has 14 residues. Germline CDR1 is DFQATT and CDR2 is SNEGSKA (reference sequence). Trimming took 6 bases from V and 2 from J; bases not matched to a gene: 9.

This clonotype has a handful of counts. The chain combines TRBV28 with TRBJ2-7, with D tentatively TRBD2 (5 bases). Between the trimmed V and J ends, which lost 3 bases and 5 bases, there was a span of 17 bases. Germline lookup yields CDR1 MDHEN and CDR2 SYDVKM. The CDR3 is 15 residues long. The CDR3 here is CASSLSTGGLDEQYF. The CDR3 nucleotides are TGTGCCAGCAGTTTGTCAACGGGCGGGCTCGACGAGCAGTACTTC. The full variable domain, rest sourced from reference TRBV28 and TRBJ2-7, is DVKVTQSSRYLVKRTGEKVFLECVQDMDHENMFWYRQDPGLGLRLIYFSYDVKMKEKGDIPEGYSVSREKKERFSLILESASTNQTSMYLCASSLSTGGLDEQYFGPGTRLTVT.

The rearrangement links TRBV20-1 to TRBJ2-5, with D perhaps TRBD2 (6 bases). CDR1 and CDR2 (germline): DFQATT, SNEGSKA (reference sequence). The CDR3 consists of 15 residues. V was shortened by 3 bases and J by 1 base, with 15 bases between the two germline ends. The CDR3 spells CSARGTGGLQETQYF. The DNA of the CDR3 is TGCAGTGCTAGGGGGACTGGTGGGCTCCAAGAGACCCAGTACTTC.

A few counts support this clonotype. The V gene is TRBV20-1, the J gene TRBJ1-6, with D tentatively TRBD1 (5 bases). The CDR3 loop spans 18 amino acids. Germline values: CDR1 DFQATT, CDR2 SNEGSKA (reference sequence). The V and J ends lost 2 bases and 3 bases respectively, with 20 bases between them. The DNA of the CDR3 is TGCAGTGCTAGATTCGGAGGCAGGGACCTATACTATAATTCACCCCTCCACTTT. Protein product: CSARFGGRDLYYNSPLHF.

The V call is TRBV20-1, the J call TRBJ2-3; D is undetermined. Germline values: CDR1 DFQATT, CDR2 SNEGSKA (reference sequence). The germline V and J ends were trimmed by 4 bases and 4 bases, with 24 bases remaining between them. CDR3 length equals 17 residues. CDR3 in DNA: TGCAGTGCTACCCCCCCGGGTGTAGCAACGACCGCAGATACGCAGTATTTT. Translated, it gives CSATPPGVATTADTQYF.

The rearrangement joins TRBV6-2 or TRBV6-3 to TRBJ2-3; D unclear. Germline CDR1 and CDR2: MNHEY and SVGEGT. CDR3 length equals 14 residues. Between the trimmed V and J ends, which lost 5 bases and 0 bases, there was a span of 9 bases. CDR3 region: CASSGPSSTDTQYF. The CDR3 coding sequence is TGTGCCAGCAGTGGACCTTCAAGCACAGATACGCAGTATTTT.

The rearrangement joins TRBV20-1 to TRBJ2-1; 9 bases are shared with TRBD2. Trimming removed 5 bases from V and 8 bases from J; junction bases left unmatched: 13. The germline gives CDR1 DFQATT, CDR2 SNEGSKA (reference sequence). The CDR3 runs to 15 residues. The CDR3 region is CSAREFGTSFDEQFF. CDR3 DNA: TGCAGTGCTCGTGAATTTGGGACTAGCTTCGATGAGCAGTTCTTC.

This clonotype was counted once. The chain couples TRBV6-1 to TRBJ1-1; 8 positions match TRBD1. V shed 6 bases, J shed 1 base, and the junction held 4 bases outside the gene matches. The CDR3 is made up of 14 amino acids. Looked up from germline, CDR1 is MNHNS and CDR2 is SASEGT. CDR3 bases: TGTGCCAGCAGCACACAGGGGGGGAACACTGAAGCTTTCTTT. Protein: CASSTQGGNTEAFF.

V and J are TRBV19 and TRBJ1-5, with a tentative D call TRBD1 (6 bases). The CDR3 covers 14 residues. Germline V gives CDR1 LNHDA, CDR2 SQIVND (reference sequence). Trimming took off 2 bases at V and 2 bases at J, with 7 bases between the two ends. The CDR3, as DNA: TGTGCCAGTAGTATAAACAGGGGCAATCAGCCCCAGCATTTT. It is translated as CASSINRGNQPQHF.

The DNA for the CDR3 is TGTGCCAGCAGCTTCGGGACAGTTAATTCACCCCTCCACTTT. Its translation: CASSFGTVNSPLHF. This chain connects TRBV11-3 to TRBJ1-6, with 7 nucleotides matching TRBD1. This CDR3 has 14 amino acids. Germline CDR1 reads SGHNT; CDR2 reads YENEEA. V lost 3 bases to trimming and J lost 6 bases; unmatched junction nucleotides: 2.

This clonotype was detected only a few times. J is TRBJ2-5 and V is TRBV6-1; 7 nucleotides line up with TRBD1. Germline V gives CDR1 MNHNS, CDR2 SASEGT. There are 15 residues in the CDR3. V lost 1 base to trimming and J lost 4 bases; unmatched junction nucleotides: 6. The CDR3 spells CASSEGRTGGETQYF. The CDR3 DNA follows: TGTGCCAGCAGTGAAGGTAGGACAGGAGGAGAGACCCAGTACTTC.

V is TRBV7-8 and J is TRBJ1-2, with 7 nucleotides matching TRBD1. Trimming took 3 bases from V and 4 from J; bases not matched to a gene: 8. The CDR3 extends over 15 amino acids. Germline values: CDR1 SGHVS, CDR2 FQNEAQ. The CDR3 DNA is TGTGCCAGCAGCTTTTTGAGACAGGGCTCCTATGGCTACACCTTC. It is translated as CASSFLRQGSYGYTF.

This clonotype has only a few counts. This chain uses TRBV20-1 with TRBJ1-3, with D perhaps matching TRBD1 (5 bases). The ends were cut back, 3 bases at V and 6 bases at J, with 12 bases in the middle. CDR1 is DFQATT, CDR2 SNEGSKA, per germline (reference sequence). This CDR3 comprises 13 residues. This CDR3 reads CSASYAGLNTIYF. The CDR3 bases are TGCAGTGCTAGTTATGCAGGGTTAAACACCATATATTTT.

V is TRBV20-1 and J is TRBJ2-7; TRBD1 matches at 7 bases. CDR3 length: 14 amino acids. CDR1 and CDR2 from the germline V gene are DFQATT and SNEGSKA (reference sequence). The V segment lost 6 bases and the J segment 2 bases; nucleotides outside the gene matches: 10. CDR3 nucleotide sequence: TGCAGTGCCCAGGGACAGTCAGTTCCCTACGAGCAGTACTTC. Amino acid sequence: CSAQGQSVPYEQYF.

The V call is TRBV20-1, the J call TRBJ2-6; D uncertain. V lost 0 bases and J lost 3, with 9 bases in between. The CDR3 has 15 residues. Germline assignment: CDR1 DFQATT and CDR2 SNEGSKA (reference sequence). CDR3 nucleotide sequence: TGCAGTGCTAGAGATAGGACGGTTGGGGCCAACGTCCTGACTTTC. Its protein is CSARDRTVGANVLTF.

This clonotype appeared a few times. This chain links TRBV20-1 with TRBJ1-1; 8 nucleotides align to TRBD1. With 3 bases clipped from V and 5 bases from J, the junction kept 8 bases outside the gene matches. This CDR3 is 14 amino acids long. Per germline, CDR1 DFQATT and CDR2 SNEGSKA (reference sequence). The CDR3 region has the DNA TGCAGTGCTAGGCAGGGGGCGCTTGGAACTGAAGCTTTCTTT. This translates into CSARQGALGTEAFF.

There are a few counts of this clonotype. The chain recombines TRBV10-3 with TRBJ2-7; no definite D call. Trimming left V 2 bases short and J 2 bases short, with 7 bases between. The CDR3 totals 13 residues. CDR1 and CDR2 (germline): ENHRY, SYGVKD. The CDR3 nucleotides read TGTGCCATCAGTGAGAGGGCTCCCTACGAGCAGTACTTC. It translates to CAISERAPYEQYF.

J is TRBJ1-3 and V is TRBV24-1; D is unclear. Trimming took off 7 bases at V and 3 bases at J, with 15 bases between the two ends. The CDR3 consists of 15 residues. Germline CDR1 is KGHDR and CDR2 is SFDVKD. For the CDR3, the DNA is TGTGCCACCAGCGATAGCGGAGGGAATGGAAACACCATATATTTT. Amino acids: CATSDSGGNGNTIYF.

The chain has TRBV19 and TRBJ1-6; 11 bases map to TRBD1. The CDR3 consists of 15 residues. Germline CDR1 reads LNHDA; CDR2 reads SQIVND (reference sequence). V shed 7 bases and J 7 bases; nucleotides not matched to a gene: 6. The CDR3 bases are TGTGCCAGTATGGGGACAGGGGGGATGAATTCACCCCTCCACTTT. This gives the protein CASMGTGGMNSPLHF. The full variable domain, its missing parts supplied by reference TRBV19 and TRBJ1-6, is DGGITQSPKYLFRKEGQNVTLSCEQNLNHDAMYWYRQDPGQGLRLIYYSQIVNDFQKGDIAEGYSVSREKKESFPLTVTSAQKNPTAFYLCASMGTGGMNSPLHFGNGTRLTVT.